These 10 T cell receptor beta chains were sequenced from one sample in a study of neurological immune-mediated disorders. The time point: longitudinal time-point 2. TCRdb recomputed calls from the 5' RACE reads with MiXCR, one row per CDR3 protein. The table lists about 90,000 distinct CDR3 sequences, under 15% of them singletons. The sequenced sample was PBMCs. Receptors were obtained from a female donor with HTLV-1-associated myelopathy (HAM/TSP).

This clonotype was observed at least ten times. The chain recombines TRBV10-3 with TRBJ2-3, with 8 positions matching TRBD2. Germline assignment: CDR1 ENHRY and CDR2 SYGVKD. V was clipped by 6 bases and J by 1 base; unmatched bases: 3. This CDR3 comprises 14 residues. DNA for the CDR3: TGTGCCATCAGAACAGCGGGGGGCACAGATACGCAGTATTTT. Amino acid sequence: CAIRTAGGTDTQYF.

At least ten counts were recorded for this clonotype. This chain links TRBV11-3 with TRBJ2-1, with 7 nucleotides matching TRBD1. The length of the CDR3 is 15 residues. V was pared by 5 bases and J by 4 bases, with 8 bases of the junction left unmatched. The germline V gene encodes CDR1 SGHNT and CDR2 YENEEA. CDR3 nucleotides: TGTGCCAGCAGCCCCGGAAGGGGGCAATACAATGAGCAGTTCTTC. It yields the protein CASSPGRGQYNEQFF.

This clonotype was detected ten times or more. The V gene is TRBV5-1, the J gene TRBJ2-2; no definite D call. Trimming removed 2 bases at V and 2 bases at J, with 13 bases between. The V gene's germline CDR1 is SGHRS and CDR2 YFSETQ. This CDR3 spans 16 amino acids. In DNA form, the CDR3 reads TGCGCCAGCAGCTTTCAACAGAAAGCCAACACCGGGGAGCTGTTTTTT. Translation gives CASSFQQKANTGELFF.

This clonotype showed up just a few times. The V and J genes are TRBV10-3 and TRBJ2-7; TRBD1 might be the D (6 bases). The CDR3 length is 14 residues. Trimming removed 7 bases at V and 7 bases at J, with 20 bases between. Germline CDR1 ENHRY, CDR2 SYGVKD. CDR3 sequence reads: CAINQGSPYVEQYF. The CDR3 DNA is TGTGCCATCAACCAGGGGAGTCCCTACGTAGAGCAGTACTTC.

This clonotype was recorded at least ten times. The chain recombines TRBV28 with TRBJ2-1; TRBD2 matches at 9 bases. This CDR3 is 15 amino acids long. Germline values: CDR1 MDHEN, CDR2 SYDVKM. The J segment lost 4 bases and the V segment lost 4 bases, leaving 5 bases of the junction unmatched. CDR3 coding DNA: TGTGCCAGCAGTTGGGCGGGGGGGCGGTACAATGAGCAGTTCTTC. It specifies CASSWAGGRYNEQFF.

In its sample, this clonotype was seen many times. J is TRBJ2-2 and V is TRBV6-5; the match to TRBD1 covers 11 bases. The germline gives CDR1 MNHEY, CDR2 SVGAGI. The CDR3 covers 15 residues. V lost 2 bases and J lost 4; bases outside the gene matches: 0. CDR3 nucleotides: TGTGCCAGCAGTTACGGGACAGGGGGCACCGGGGAGCTGTTTTTT. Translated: CASSYGTGGTGELFF.

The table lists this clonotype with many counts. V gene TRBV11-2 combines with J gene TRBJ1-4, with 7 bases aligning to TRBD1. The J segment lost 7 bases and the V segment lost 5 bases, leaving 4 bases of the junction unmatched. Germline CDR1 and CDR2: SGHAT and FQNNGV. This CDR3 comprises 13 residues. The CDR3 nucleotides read TGTGCCAGCAGCCGGACAGGCCTTGAAAAACTGTTTTTT. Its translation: CASSRTGLEKLFF. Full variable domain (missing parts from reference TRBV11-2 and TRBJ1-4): EAGVAQSPRYKIIEKRQSVAFWCNPISGHATLYWYQQILGQGPKLLIQFQNNGVVDDSQLPKDRFSAERLKGVDSTLKIQPAKLEDSAVYLCASSRTGLEKLFFGSGTQLSVL.

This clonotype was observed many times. CDR3 in amino acids: CSAEGLEVPDTQYF. CDR3 bases: TGCAGTGCCGAGGGACTAGAGGTCCCAGATACGCAGTATTTT. This rearrangement joins TRBV20-1 to TRBJ2-3; 8 bases line up with TRBD2. J gave up 4 bases and V 6 bases, and 9 bases lay outside the gene matches. CDR1 DFQATT and CDR2 SNEGSKA come from the germline V gene (reference sequence). The CDR3 length is 14 residues.

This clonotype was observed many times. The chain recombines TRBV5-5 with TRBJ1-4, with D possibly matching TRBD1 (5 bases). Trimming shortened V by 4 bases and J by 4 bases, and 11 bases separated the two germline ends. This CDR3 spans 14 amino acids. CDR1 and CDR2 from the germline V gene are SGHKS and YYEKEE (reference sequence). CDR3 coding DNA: TGTGCCAGCAGCCTGGGACGGAATAATGAAAAACTGTTTTTT. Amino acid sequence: CASSLGRNNEKLFF.

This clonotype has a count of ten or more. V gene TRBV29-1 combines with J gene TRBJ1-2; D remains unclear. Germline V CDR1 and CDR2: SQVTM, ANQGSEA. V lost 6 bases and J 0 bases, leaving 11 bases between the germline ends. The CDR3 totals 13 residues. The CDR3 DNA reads TGCAGCGTCGAGACTGGTTCTAACTATGGCTACACCTTC. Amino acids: CSVETGSNYGYTF. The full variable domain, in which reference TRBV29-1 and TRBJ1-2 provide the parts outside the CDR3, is SAVISQKPSRDICQRGTSLTIQCQVDSQVTMMFWYRQQPGQSLTLIATANQGSEATYESGFVIDKFPISRPNLTFSTLTVSNMSPEDSSIYLCSVETGSNYGYTFGSGTRLTVV.